Following are 5 T cell receptor beta chains from one sample sequenced in a study of response to subunit inactivated influenza vaccine. Each CDR3 protein gets one entry after TCRdb re-called the RT-PCR reads with MiXCR. The profile shows about 610,000 distinct CDR3 sequences, 11% to 15% of them singletons. The sequencing used PBMCs from blood, collected about 13 days after vaccination. These receptors came from a man aged 50-60 years who received an inactivated influenza vaccine.

This clonotype was seen a few times. The genes are TRBV9 and TRBJ1-1; D uncertain. The length of the CDR3 is 14 residues. V gave up 0 bases and J gave up 4 bases, with 10 bases separating them. Germline CDR1 is SGDLS and CDR2 is YYNGEE. The CDR3 nucleotides read TGTGCCAGCAGCGTAGAAGGTTTGAGCACTGAAGCTTTCTTT. It is translated as CASSVEGLSTEAFF.

In its sample, this clonotype was seen a few times. This chain joins TRBV4-1 and TRBJ1-1; weak D call: TRBD1 (6 bases). The CDR3 is made up of 14 amino acids. V was shortened by 4 bases and J by 5 bases, with 14 bases between the two germline ends. Germline V gene sequence: CDR1 MGHRA, CDR2 YSYEKL. In nucleotides, the CDR3 is TGCGCCAGCAGCCGGAGGGGGGTATCGACTGAAGCTTTCTTT. Encoded protein: CASSRRGVSTEAFF.

CDR3 coding DNA: TGTGCCAGCTCTCTAGAGGGAGGGAGGACAGCTGAAGCTTTCTTT. This codes for CASSLEGGRTAEAFF. J is TRBJ1-1 and V is TRBV6-1; D perhaps matches TRBD1 (6 bases). Trimming stripped 8 bases from V and 6 bases from J, with 22 bases between. This CDR3 contains 15 residues. The V gene's germline CDR1 is MNHNS and CDR2 SASEGT.

This rearrangement joins TRBV4-3 to TRBJ2-7; 11 nucleotides match TRBD2. The ends lost 0 bases at V and 2 bases at J; junction bases unmatched: 6. The CDR3 length is 17 residues. Germline CDR1 LGHNA, CDR2 YSLEER. The CDR3 nucleotides are TGCGCCAGCAGCCAAGATTTCGCTAGCGGGGGGACCTACGAGCAGTACTTC. Encoded protein: CASSQDFASGGTYEQYF.

This sequence joins TRBV14 and TRBJ2-7, with D possibly matching TRBD2 (5 bases). Trimming left V 3 bases short and J 5 bases short, with 20 bases between. Germline lookup yields CDR1 SGHDN and CDR2 FVKESK. The CDR3 covers 16 residues. CDR3 coding DNA: TGTGCCAGCAGCCATAATCAAACGAGGAGGTCCCACGAGCAGTACTTC. Translating it yields CASSHNQTRRSHEQYF.